Following are 16 T cell receptor beta chains from one sample sequenced in a study of T cells after yellow fever vaccination (dated by TCRdb to the late 2010s). The treatment or condition label for this specimen denotes: live attenuated yellow fever vaccine strain. Libraries were prepared through 5' RACE. Sequenced on an Illumina NovaSeq 6000. TCRdb reran the public reads through fastp at Q25 and MiXCR, keeping productive beta chains. Rows are combined by CDR3 protein, so each entry shows the most common genes and DNA. The sample data list hundreds of thousands of distinct CDR3 sequences, and about 5% of these were observed just once. Together, the top ten hold roughly 3.5% of the sample. The sample here was CD4+ T cells sorted from PBMCs, taken on the day of the yellow fever booster vaccination. These receptors were taken from a man aged 18-30 years who received the YFV17D yellow fever vaccine.

This clonotype turned up a few times. This sequence joins TRBV6-5 and TRBJ2-6; D unresolved. CDR3 length: 12 residues. From germline, CDR1 is MNHEY and CDR2 SVGAGI. The germline V and J ends were trimmed by 5 bases and 12 bases, with 11 bases remaining between them. The CDR3 region has the DNA TGTGCCAGCAGTCAGGACGCCGGCGTCCTGACTTTC. Amino acid sequence: CASSQDAGVLTF.

The chain uses TRBV19 and TRBJ1-2, with D perhaps TRBD1 (6 bases). The germline V and J ends were trimmed by 3 bases and 2 bases, with 10 bases remaining between them. In germline, CDR1 is LNHDA, CDR2 SQIVND (reference sequence). The CDR3 sequence is 14 residues long. CDR3 bases: TGTGCCAGTAGTATCCGAACAGGGAACTATGGCTACACCTTC. It specifies CASSIRTGNYGYTF.

This chain connects TRBV20-1 to TRBJ2-3, with 8 nucleotides matching TRBD2. The CDR3 runs to 15 residues. Trimming removed 6 bases from V and 1 base from J; junction bases left unmatched: 9. CDR1 is DFQATT, CDR2 SNEGSKA, per germline (reference sequence). The CDR3 loop reads CSAPQGGGRTDTQYF. CDR3 nucleotides: TGCAGTGCCCCTCAAGGCGGGGGGCGCACAGATACGCAGTATTTT.

Many counts were recorded for this clonotype. The CDR3: CASRREPVSAKNIQYF. CDR3 nucleotides: TGCGCCAGCCGACGGGAACCAGTGTCGGCCAAAAACATTCAGTACTTC. The chain joins TRBV4-1 to TRBJ2-4; a possible D gene is TRBD2 (5 bases). V lost 8 bases to trimming and J lost 1 base, with 18 bases between them. The CDR3 length is 16 residues. Germline CDR1 reads MGHRA; CDR2 reads YSYEKL.

This clonotype was recorded at least ten times. The chain recombines TRBV7-2 with TRBJ1-5, with a weak D call TRBD1 (6 bases). This CDR3 region has 13 residues. In germline, CDR1 is SGHTA, CDR2 FQGNSA. V was trimmed by 3 bases and J by 7 bases, leaving 10 bases between them. The CDR3 DNA follows: TGTGCCAGCAGCTTGGAGGGACAACAGCCCCAGCATTTT. Its translation is CASSLEGQQPQHF.

This sequence joins TRBV7-2 and TRBJ1-1; D is uncertain. Germline assignment: CDR1 SGHTA and CDR2 FQGNSA. The CDR3 runs 15 residues. Between the trimmed V and J ends, which lost 6 bases and 2 bases, there was a span of 16 bases. As DNA, the CDR3 is TGTGCCAGCAGTCCATTAGGTCTAGCTAACACTGAAGCTTTCTTT. Protein sequence: CASSPLGLANTEAFF.

This chain joins TRBV27 and TRBJ2-6; D possibly corresponds to TRBD2 (6 bases). Germline V gene data show CDR1 as MNHEY and CDR2 as SMNVEV (reference sequence). The CDR3 covers 14 residues. Trimming removed 9 bases at V and 4 bases at J, with 13 bases between. This CDR3 is CASRSEGGANVLTF. The DNA for the CDR3 is TGTGCCAGTCGATCGGAGGGAGGGGCCAACGTCCTGACTTTC.

At least ten counts were recorded for this clonotype. The chain couples TRBV7-2 to TRBJ2-1; 8 positions match TRBD1. CDR1 and CDR2 (germline): SGHTA, FQGNSA. This CDR3 contains 13 residues. With V trimmed by 8 bases and J by 7 bases, 7 bases remained unmatched. This CDR3 reads CASGRQGLNEQFF. CDR3 sequence (DNA): TGTGCCAGCGGTCGACAGGGGCTAAATGAGCAGTTCTTC.

This clonotype was seen at least ten times. This chain connects TRBV19 to TRBJ2-1; D uncertain. The CDR3 runs to 15 residues. V was trimmed by 5 bases and J by 5 bases, leaving 16 bases between them. The germline gives CDR1 LNHDA, CDR2 SQIVND (reference sequence). CDR3 in amino acids: CASSWRLGRNNEQFF. Here the CDR3 DNA reads TGTGCCAGTAGTTGGCGGTTAGGGCGCAACAATGAGCAGTTCTTC.

This clonotype occurred a few times. The chain uses TRBV10-3 and TRBJ2-1, with 8 nucleotides matching TRBD1. V shed 6 bases and J 10 bases; nucleotides not matched to a gene: 11. CDR3 length: 14 residues. In germline, CDR1 is ENHRY, CDR2 SYGVKD. CDR3 DNA sequence: TGTGCCATCAGCCCGGACAGGGTCATGCGGGAGCAGTTCTTC. Residues: CAISPDRVMREQFF.

The chain couples TRBV7-8 to TRBJ2-7; 8 nucleotides match TRBD1. CDR3 length equals 15 residues. The germline V gene has CDR1 SGHVS and CDR2 FQNEAQ. With V trimmed by 5 bases and J by 9 bases, 15 bases remained unmatched. CDR3 bases: TGTGCCAGCAGCCCTTCCGGGACAGGTCCCCCGGGGCAGTACGTC. Translated, it gives CASSPSGTGPPGQYV.

This clonotype showed up many times. The chain uses TRBV12-3 or TRBV12-4 and TRBJ1-4; D is unclear. The CDR3 extends over 13 amino acids. Trimming removed 2 bases from V and 8 bases from J, with 9 bases in between. The DNA of the CDR3 is TGTGCCAGCAGTTTAATCCGGAAGGAAAAACTGTTTTTT. Translation: CASSLIRKEKLFF.

V and J are TRBV5-1 and TRBJ2-2; D gene unclear. CDR3 size: 14 residues. CDR1 and CDR2 from the germline V gene are SGHRS and YFSETQ. V shed 3 bases and J shed 3 bases, with 9 bases lying between them. The CDR3 nucleotides read TGCGCCAGCAGCTCCCGACCAGACACCGGGGAGCTGTTTTTT. Translating gives CASSSRPDTGELFF.

This clonotype was seen only a few times. V and J are TRBV6-2 or TRBV6-3 and TRBJ2-7; D is unresolved. This CDR3 region has 12 residues. Germline CDR1 and CDR2: MNHEY and SVGEGT. The V gene lost 4 bases and the J gene lost 2 bases, with 6 bases spanning the gap. CDR3: CASSFHPYEQYV. For the CDR3, the DNA is TGTGCCAGCAGTTTCCATCCCTACGAGCAGTACGTC.

At least ten counts were recorded for this clonotype. The chain couples TRBV6-2 or TRBV6-3 to TRBJ2-7; possibly TRBD1 for D (6 bases). Trimming left V 4 bases short and J 3 bases short, with 7 bases between. This CDR3 is built from 12 residues. Germline V CDR1 and CDR2: MNHEY, SVGEGT. Here the CDR3 reads CASSWTVYEQYV. The CDR3 DNA is TGTGCCAGCAGTTGGACAGTCTACGAGCAGTACGTC.

The V and J genes are TRBV7-3 and TRBJ2-1, with 8 bases identical to TRBD2. The length of the CDR3 is 13 residues. Trimming took 0 bases from V and 8 from J; bases not matched to a gene: 0. Germline V lookup: CDR1 SGHTA, CDR2 FQGTGA. CDR3 in amino acids: CASSLTLADEQFF. The CDR3 region has the DNA TGTGCCAGCAGCTTAACACTAGCGGATGAGCAGTTCTTC.